This T cell receptor (beta chain) was retrieved from a study of Graves' ophthalmopathy and Graves' hyperthyroidism. V was cut by 1 base and J by 5 bases, with 6 bases left in between. The length of the CDR3 is 14 residues. Looked up from germline, CDR1 is MGHRA and CDR2 is YSYEKL. As the template, RNA transcripts were used to amplify TCR beta CDR3 regions. First-round RT-PCR used HTBI primers; second-round multiplex PCR followed. TCRdb reprocessed the multiplex PCR reads with MiXCR, giving one entry per CDR3 protein. Found here are about 500,000 distinct CDR3 sequences, about 15% of them singletons; the top ten hold 9.5% to 10%. This clonotype was found many times.

Sequenced input: blood. The TCR comes from a young woman with Graves' ophthalmopathy. The rearrangement links TRBV4-1 to TRBJ1-6; D not resolved. This CDR3 reads CASSQGLDNSPLHF. The CDR3 DNA sequence: TGCGCCAGCAGCCAAGGACTGGATAATTCACCCCTCCACTTT.